These 14 T cell receptor beta chains came from one sample sequenced in a study of T cell repertoires in cytomegalovirus infection. Using its own MiXCR run on the reads, TCRdb lists one record per CDR3 protein. In the table there are some 560,000 distinct CDR3 sequences, under 45% of which are singletons. These TCRs' antigens remain unknown. This specimen was cultured PBMCs, taken from culture after CMV antigen stimulation. The receptors shown here come from a human donor in good health (CMV status not recorded). Some clones in this sample may be carry-over from other donors' samples.

The chain joins TRBV19 to TRBJ2-5; D is uncertain. Trimming removed 1 base at V and 2 bases at J, with 5 bases between. This CDR3 is built from 13 residues. Germline assignment: CDR1 LNHDA and CDR2 SQIVND (reference sequence). CDR3 region: CASSIVWQETQYF. The CDR3 nucleotides read TGTGCCAGTAGTATAGTGTGGCAAGAGACCCAGTACTTC.

The chain uses TRBV14 and TRBJ1-1, with a weak D call TRBD1 (5 bases). V lost 0 bases and J 5 bases, leaving 7 bases between the germline ends. CDR3 length: 13 amino acids. Germline CDR1 reads SGHDN; CDR2 reads FVKESK. The CDR3 spells CASSQDGGTEAFF. The CDR3 region has the DNA TGTGCCAGCAGCCAAGACGGGGGGACTGAAGCTTTCTTT.

The rearrangement joins TRBV28 to TRBJ1-2, with a possible D match to TRBD1 (5 bases). Germline CDR1 is MDHEN and CDR2 is SYDVKM. The CDR3 consists of 14 residues. The V and J ends lost 2 bases and 4 bases respectively, with 11 bases between them. The CDR3 DNA reads as TGTGCCAGCAGTTTAGAGGGGTATGGCTATGGCTACACCTTC. Amino acids: CASSLEGYGYGYTF.

The chain's CDR3 is CASSQQGADGYTF. In DNA, the CDR3 is TGTGCCAGCAGCCAGCAGGGGGCGGATGGCTACACCTTC. The chain couples TRBV7-2 to TRBJ1-2, with 8 nucleotides matching TRBD1. Germline V gene lookup returns CDR1 SGHTA and CDR2 FQGNSA. The CDR3 is 13 residues long. V gave up 5 bases and J gave up 6 bases; unmatched junction bases: 5.

There are a few counts of this clonotype. The junction departs from germline at one end; a sequencing error may be responsible. This sequence joins TRBV6-1 and TRBJ2-1; TRBD2 matches at 10 bases. This CDR3 is built from 14 residues. Per the germline V gene, CDR1 is MNHNS and CDR2 is SASEGT. CDR3 nucleotides: TGTGCCAGCAGTGGAGCGGGAGGGTACAGTGAGCAGTTCTTC. Residues: CASSGAGGYSEQFF.

In its sample, this clonotype was seen a few times. The chain carries TRBV6-1 and TRBJ2-7; no definite D call. CDR3 length: 11 amino acids. The V end lost 10 bases, the J end lost 7 bases, and 14 bases lay between the germline ends. Germline V gene lookup returns CDR1 MNHNS and CDR2 SASEGT. The CDR3 region has the DNA TGTGCCACCACATTCCTGGGGGAGCAGTACTTC. This codes for CATTFLGEQYF.

This chain connects TRBV7-2 to TRBJ2-5, with TRBD1 matching 8 bases. CDR1 is SGHTA and CDR2 is FQGNSA in the germline V gene. This CDR3 has 14 amino acids. The ends lost 1 base at V and 5 bases at J; junction bases unmatched: 3. The CDR3 coding sequence is TGTGCCAGCAGCTTAGACGACAGGGGCGAGACCCAGTACTTC. It yields the protein CASSLDDRGETQYF.

The V and J genes are TRBV7-2 and TRBJ2-7; 8 bases are shared with TRBD1. This CDR3 contains 13 residues. Germline V CDR1 and CDR2: SGHTA, FQGNSA. V trimming: 2 bases; J trimming: 9 bases; junction bases outside the gene matches: 6. In nucleotides, the CDR3 is TGTGCCAGCAGCTTAACGACAGGGGCGGCGCAGTACTTC. Its translation is CASSLTTGAAQYF.

The chain couples TRBV27 to TRBJ1-5, with D possibly being TRBD1 (6 bases). The CDR3 length is 15 residues. Germline CDR1 reads MNHEY; CDR2 reads SMNVEV (reference sequence). V was cut by 4 bases and J by 6 bases, with 16 bases left in between. CDR3 bases: TGTGCCAGCAGTTCGGGACCGGGGGGCGGTCAGCCCCAGCATTTT. Its protein is CASSSGPGGGQPQHF.

This clonotype was seen a few times. The gene calls are TRBV20-1 and TRBJ1-2; D gene ambiguous. The CDR3 contains 14 residues. The germline V and J ends were trimmed by 1 base and 0 bases, with 9 bases remaining between them. Germline loops: CDR1 DFQATT, CDR2 SNEGSKA (reference sequence). The CDR3 sequence: CSARVGESNYGYTF. CDR3 in DNA: TGCAGTGCTAGAGTTGGGGAGTCTAACTATGGCTACACCTTC.

This clonotype was found many times. This chain links TRBV4-1 with TRBJ2-3; 10 bases match TRBD2. The CDR3 has 15 amino acids. Germline assignment: CDR1 MGHRA and CDR2 YSYEKL. V shed 4 bases and J 0 bases; nucleotides not matched to a gene: 1. This CDR3 reads CASSRTSGSTDTQYF. CDR3 DNA sequence: TGCGCCAGCAGCCGGACTAGCGGAAGCACAGATACGCAGTATTTT.

The chain uses TRBV5-1 and TRBJ1-6, with a possible D match to TRBD1 (6 bases). Germline values: CDR1 SGHRS, CDR2 YFSETQ. The CDR3 covers 16 residues. Trimming removed 7 bases at V and 4 bases at J, with 18 bases between. The CDR3 DNA is TGCGCCAGCGCCCGCGCCCCGGACAGATATAATTCACCCCTCCACTTT. Residues: CASARAPDRYNSPLHF.

The chain couples TRBV7-8 to TRBJ2-3, with D hard to call. From germline, CDR1 is SGHVS and CDR2 FQNEAQ. Trimming took 5 bases from V and 3 from J, leaving 15 bases between them. CDR3 length equals 15 residues. The CDR3 DNA follows: TGTGCCAGCAGCCGCCGTCTGAGGATGACAGATACGCAGTATTTT. It specifies CASSRRLRMTDTQYF.

This clonotype came up once. This chain connects TRBV7-2 to TRBJ2-7; no clear D gene. CDR1 is SGHTA, CDR2 FQGNSA, per germline. V lost 1 base to trimming and J lost 2 bases, with 12 bases between them. CDR3 length: 15 amino acids. The CDR3 loop is CASSLGLIPTYEQYF. The CDR3 nucleotides are TGTGCCAGCAGCTTAGGACTGATCCCTACCTACGAGCAGTACTTC.